The clone carrying this TCR beta chain was seen only a few times. TCRdb reanalysed the RT-PCR reads using MiXCR and keeps one entry per CDR3 protein. In the table there are some 520,000 distinct CDR3 sequences, approximately 15% of which are singletons. The data are from a study of response to subunit inactivated influenza vaccine. V gave up 6 bases and J gave up 2 bases; unmatched junction bases: 4. CDR3 length: 13 residues. Germline CDR1 is SGHRS and CDR2 is YFSETQ. V usage is TRBV5-1 and J usage is TRBJ2-5; 7 nucleotides align to TRBD1. The sequenced sample was CD4+ T cells sorted from PBMCs, obtained approximately 25 months after vaccination. This clonotype was sampled from a man between 50 and 75 years old who received an inactivated influenza vaccine. The CDR3 region is CASKGQLQETQYF. DNA for the CDR3: TGCGCCAGCAAGGGACAGCTACAAGAGACCCAGTACTTC.